A single sample is the source of the 13 T cell receptor beta chains below, sequenced in a study of OX40 agonist ivuxolimab in advanced cancers. The protocol was immunoSEQ multiplex PCR, while the TCRdb copy is restricted to in-frame clones and leaves out a portion. Of fewer than 85,000 clones in the sample, approximately 78% were seen once. Sequenced here: CD4+ or CD8+ T cells sorted from blood, sampled in a trial of the OX40 agonist ivuxolimab. These receptors came from an adult with an advanced solid tumor such as melanoma, head and neck, liver or kidney cancer.

The chain joins TRBV29-1 to TRBJ2-7; possibly TRBD1 or TRBD2 for D (6 bases each). Germline V lookup: CDR1 SQVTM, CDR2 ANQGSEA. This CDR3 is built from 13 residues. Trimming took 4 bases from V and 2 from J, leaving 12 bases between them. In nucleotides, the CDR3 is TGCAGCGTTGTCGGGGGCCGTCCCTACGAGCAGTACTTC. Its protein product is CSVVGGRPYEQYF.

In the case of this clone: The sample carries other DNA sequences with the same CDR3. The chain combines TRBV4-3 with TRBJ1-1; D is uncertain. Germline V lookup: CDR1 LGHNA, CDR2 YSLEER. V lost 5 bases, J lost 1 base, and 5 bases lay in between. This CDR3 has 12 amino acids. The CDR3 here is CASSTRNTEAFF. Written as DNA, the CDR3 is TGCGCCAGCAGCACGAGGAACACTGAAGCTTTCTTT.

The V call is TRBV19, the J call TRBJ1-6, with 7 bases identical to TRBD1. The CDR3 has 16 residues. Germline values: CDR1 LNHDA, CDR2 SQIVND (reference sequence). V lost 5 bases to trimming and J lost 0 bases; unmatched junction nucleotides: 4. The CDR3 DNA follows: TGTGCCAGTAGTCCCAGGGGGAGCTCCTATAATTCACCCCTCCACTTT. Translation: CASSPRGSSYNSPLHF.

About this clone: Different DNA sequences within this sample yield the same CDR3. V usage is TRBV5-1 and J usage is TRBJ2-7; 9 bases line up with TRBD1. V lost 0 bases to trimming and J lost 4 bases; unmatched junction nucleotides: 5. The CDR3 runs to 15 residues. CDR1 SGHRS and CDR2 YFSETQ come from the germline V gene. The chain's CDR3 is CASSLDGTGKYEQYF. In DNA form, the CDR3 reads TGCGCCAGCAGCTTGGATGGGACAGGGAAGTACGAGCAGTACTTC. Supplemented by reference TRBV5-1 and TRBJ2-7, the full variable domain reads KAGVTQTPRYLIKTRGQQVTLSCSPISGHRSVSWYQQTPGQGLQFLFEYFSETQRNKGNFPGRFSGRQFSNSRSEMNVSTLELGDSALYLCASSLDGTGKYEQYFGPGTRLTVT.

The V gene is TRBV19, the J gene TRBJ1-6; 7 nucleotides align to TRBD1. Per the germline V gene, CDR1 is LNHDA and CDR2 is SQIVND (reference sequence). V lost 9 bases and J lost 5; bases outside the gene matches: 13. This CDR3 spans 16 amino acids. For the CDR3, the DNA is TGTGCCAGCCGAAGCCCCCGCACAGGGGATAATTCACCCCTCCACTTT. Amino acid sequence: CASRSPRTGDNSPLHF.

This clone was seen only once. The CDR3 region is CASAGQGGTNYGYTF. The CDR3 nucleotides are TGTGCCAGTGCAGGACAGGGAGGAACTAACTATGGCTACACCTTC. The chain carries TRBV19 and TRBJ1-2; 8 bases align to TRBD1. The CDR3 sequence is 15 residues long. V lost 8 bases, J lost 0 bases, and 8 bases stayed unmatched. CDR1 is LNHDA, CDR2 SQIVND, per germline (reference sequence).

The rearrangement uses TRBV14 and TRBJ1-2; 7 bases fit TRBD1. V gave up 1 base and J gave up 7 bases; unmatched junction bases: 9. CDR1 is SGHDN and CDR2 is FVKESK in the germline V gene. The CDR3 spans 15 residues. The CDR3 DNA follows: TGTGCCAGCAGCCAAGCACAGGGGAGGTTTTTTGGCTACACCTTC. Its translation: CASSQAQGRFFGYTF.

CDR3 DNA: TGTGCCAGCAGTTACTCGTCAGCGAGACAAGAGACCCAGTACTTC. It codes for CASSYSSARQETQYF. The chain uses TRBV6-5 and TRBJ2-5; D remains ambiguous. The CDR3 is 15 amino acids. V lost 0 bases to trimming and J lost 2 bases, with 10 bases between them. Germline V lookup: CDR1 MNHEY, CDR2 SVGAGI.

V and J are TRBV30 and TRBJ1-3; D remains unclear. The germline V gene has CDR1 GTSNPN and CDR2 SVGIG (reference sequence). V was cut by 2 bases and J by 2 bases, with 10 bases left in between. This CDR3 is 14 amino acids long. CDR3 protein: CAWSLTGPGNTIYF. In DNA form, the CDR3 reads TGTGCCTGGAGTCTCACGGGCCCTGGAAACACCATATATTTT.

The chain joins TRBV29-1 to TRBJ1-1, with D maybe TRBD1 (5 bases). Germline-derived CDR1 and CDR2 are SQVTM and ANQGSEA. The CDR3 runs 12 residues. Here the CDR3 reads CSTTRGRAEAFF. CDR3 bases: TGCAGTACTACCCGGGGCAGGGCTGAAGCTTTCTTT.

The chain uses TRBV11-2 and TRBJ1-1; 11 nucleotides line up with TRBD1. The CDR3 runs 17 residues. V gave up 3 bases and J gave up 6 bases; unmatched junction bases: 12. CDR1 is SGHAT, CDR2 FQNNGV, per germline. CDR3 sequence reads: CASSLSVGQGAWAEAFF. The CDR3, as DNA: TGTGCCAGCAGCTTGTCTGTCGGACAGGGGGCCTGGGCTGAAGCTTTCTTT.

The chain couples TRBV11-2 to TRBJ2-3; D is ambiguous. Deletions cut 5 bases from V and 5 bases from J, with 8 bases between. CDR1 SGHAT and CDR2 FQNNGV come from the germline V gene. The CDR3 runs 12 residues. CDR3: CASSLNIDTQYF. CDR3 in DNA: TGTGCCAGCAGCCTAAATATAGATACGCAGTATTTT.

V gene TRBV6-5 combines with J gene TRBJ1-2; 9 nucleotides line up with TRBD1. The junction had 6 bases not matched to a gene; V was cut back by 5 bases and J by 2 bases. The V gene's germline CDR1 is MNHEY and CDR2 SVGAGI. This CDR3 has 15 amino acids. CDR3 sequence reads: CASSTYRGRNYGYTF. In nucleotides, the CDR3 is TGTGCCAGCAGTACGTACAGGGGGCGCAACTATGGCTACACCTTC.